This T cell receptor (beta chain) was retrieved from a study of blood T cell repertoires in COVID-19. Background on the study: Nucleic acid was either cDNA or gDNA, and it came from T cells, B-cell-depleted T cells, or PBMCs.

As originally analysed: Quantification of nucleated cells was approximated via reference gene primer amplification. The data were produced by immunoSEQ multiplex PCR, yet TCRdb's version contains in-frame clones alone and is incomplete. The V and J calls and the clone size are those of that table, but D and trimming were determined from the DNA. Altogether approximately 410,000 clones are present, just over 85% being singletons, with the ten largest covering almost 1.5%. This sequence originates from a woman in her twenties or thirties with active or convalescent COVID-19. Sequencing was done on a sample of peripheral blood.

CDR3 DNA: TGTGCCTGGAGTATGTTGGGGCTCACAGATACGCAGTATTTT. It is translated as CAWSMLGLTDTQYF. The chain links TRBV30 to TRBJ2-3; D is possibly TRBD1 (5 bases). Between the trimmed V and J ends, which lost 2 bases and 2 bases, there was a span of 11 bases. The CDR3 has 14 residues. Germline CDR1 reads GTSNPN; CDR2 reads SVGIG (reference sequence).